Presented here are 22 T cell receptor beta chains from one specimen sequenced in a study of spatial heterogeneity in lung cancer. The time point denotes: blood at routine non-recurrence follow-up after resection. No cell sorting; template was whole RNA from tumor, lung tissue or PBMC. MiXCR, applied by TCRdb to the 5' RACE reads, yields one record per CDR3 protein. The sample holds 20,000 to 30,000 distinct CDR3 sequences, roughly 5.5% seen once. Sequenced material: PBMCs, taken at follow-up. These receptors were obtained from a male donor with early-stage non-small cell lung cancer.

This clonotype showed up many times. The V call is TRBV12-3 or TRBV12-4, the J call TRBJ1-4, with 8 bases identical to TRBD1. The CDR3 runs 14 residues. Trimming took 5 bases from V and 8 from J; bases not matched to a gene: 7. The DNA for the CDR3 is TGTGCCAGCAGTCCGACAGGGGATAGAGAAAAACTGTTTTTT. This gives the protein CASSPTGDREKLFF.

This CDR3 reads CASSPDTGELFF. The CDR3 DNA reads TGTGCCAGCAGTCCCGACACCGGGGAGCTGTTTTTT. The J gene is TRBJ2-2, the V gene TRBV12-3 or TRBV12-4; no clear D gene. The CDR3 covers 12 residues. Trimming stripped 5 bases from V and 3 bases from J, with 4 bases between.

This clonotype has a count of ten or more. The chain recombines TRBV4-3 with TRBJ1-4, with D perhaps matching TRBD1 (6 bases). The CDR3 consists of 16 residues. Between the trimmed V and J ends, which lost 1 base and 4 bases, there was a span of 13 bases. Germline values: CDR1 LGHNA, CDR2 YSLEER. The CDR3 is CASSQAKGGVNEKLFF. The CDR3 coding sequence is TGCGCCAGCAGCCAAGCCAAAGGGGGTGTTAATGAAAAACTGTTTTTT.

This chain uses TRBV20-1 with TRBJ1-1, with D maybe TRBD1 (6 bases). Trimming removed 0 bases from V and 2 bases from J, with 10 bases in between. CDR3 length: 14 residues. In germline, CDR1 is DFQATT, CDR2 SNEGSKA (reference sequence). The CDR3 region is CSARDGTTNTEAFF. CDR3 nucleotides: TGCAGTGCTAGAGACGGGACAACTAACACTGAAGCTTTCTTT.

The chain employs TRBV19 and TRBJ2-7; maybe TRBD1 (5 bases). The CDR3 runs to 15 residues. Between the trimmed V and J ends, which lost 4 bases and 4 bases, there was a span of 17 bases. Germline V gives CDR1 LNHDA, CDR2 SQIVND (reference sequence). The CDR3 protein is CASSRTQGNPYEQYF. The CDR3 DNA is TGTGCCAGTAGTAGAACTCAGGGAAACCCATACGAGCAGTACTTC.

Ten or more counts support this clonotype. V gene TRBV19 combines with J gene TRBJ2-1; possible D gene TRBD2, 6 bases. There are 15 residues in the CDR3. Germline lookup yields CDR1 LNHDA and CDR2 SQIVND (reference sequence). V was trimmed by 7 bases and J by 4 bases, leaving 17 bases between them. CDR3 region: CASTALIGGYNEQFF. Here the CDR3 DNA reads TGTGCCAGTACCGCCCTGATAGGAGGGTACAATGAGCAGTTCTTC.

Ten or more counts support this clonotype. This chain joins TRBV18 and TRBJ1-1, with 7 bases that match TRBD1. CDR3 length equals 17 residues. After removal of 6 bases from V and 0 bases from J, the junction contained 13 bases not matched to a gene. The germline V gene encodes CDR1 KGHSH and CDR2 LQKENI. The CDR3 DNA follows: TGTGCCAGCTCGCAAGAGACAGGGAGTAGGGTGAACACTGAAGCTTTCTTT. Translation: CASSQETGSRVNTEAFF.

This clonotype was seen many times. The chain carries TRBV20-1 and TRBJ1-1; D not certain. Looked up from germline, CDR1 is DFQATT and CDR2 is SNEGSKA (reference sequence). Trimming took 2 bases from V and 1 from J, leaving 8 bases between them. The CDR3 consists of 13 residues. The CDR3 is CSARREPNTEAFF. CDR3 coding DNA: TGCAGTGCTAGAAGGGAGCCGAACACTGAAGCTTTCTTT.

Only a few counts were recorded for this clonotype. V gene TRBV7-2 combines with J gene TRBJ2-4, with 9 bases fitting TRBD2. Trimming took 0 bases from V and 0 from J; bases not matched to a gene: 9. This CDR3 is 19 amino acids long. Germline V gives CDR1 SGHTA, CDR2 FQGNSA. Here the CDR3 reads CASSLALPSGILAKNIQYF. CDR3 coding DNA: TGTGCCAGCAGCTTAGCCTTGCCTAGCGGGATACTAGCCAAAAACATTCAGTACTTC.

This clonotype was detected many times. J is TRBJ2-3 and V is TRBV7-9; D is perhaps TRBD1 (5 bases). In germline, CDR1 is SEHNR, CDR2 FQNEAQ (reference sequence). The CDR3 is 15 amino acids. Trimming pared 3 bases from V and 0 bases from J, leaving 10 bases between. This CDR3 reads CASSFPQGSTDTQYF. The DNA for the CDR3 is TGTGCCAGCAGCTTTCCCCAGGGAAGCACAGATACGCAGTATTTT.

This clonotype was seen at least ten times. The V call is TRBV19, the J call TRBJ2-1, with 10 bases that match TRBD1. CDR1 and CDR2 from the germline V gene are LNHDA and SQIVND (reference sequence). This CDR3 contains 14 residues. V shed 6 bases and J 4 bases; nucleotides not matched to a gene: 3. Here the CDR3 reads CASSDRGLYNEQFF. The DNA of the CDR3 is TGTGCCAGTAGCGACAGGGGGCTTTACAATGAGCAGTTCTTC.

This chain joins TRBV7-8 and TRBJ2-5; 12 bases agree with TRBD2. There are 14 residues in the CDR3. Trimming cost V 6 bases and J 4 bases; bases outside gene matches: 3. Germline V gene sequence: CDR1 SGHVS, CDR2 FQNEAQ. This chain's CDR3 is CASSTTSGGETQYF. The CDR3 nucleotides read TGTGCCAGCAGTACGACTAGCGGGGGAGAGACCCAGTACTTC. The full variable domain, in which reference TRBV7-8 and TRBJ2-5 provide the parts outside the CDR3, is GAGVSQSPRYKVAKRGQDVALRCDPISGHVSLFWYQQALGQGPEFLTYFQNEAQLDKSGLPSDRFFAERPEGSVSTLKIQRTQQEDSAVYLCASSTTSGGETQYFGPGTRLLVL.

This clonotype was detected ten times or more. The chain couples TRBV6-1 to TRBJ2-7; perhaps TRBD2 as D (6 bases). The CDR3 runs 13 residues. Per germline, CDR1 MNHNS and CDR2 SASEGT. The V and J ends lost 10 bases and 4 bases respectively, with 17 bases between them. In DNA, the CDR3 is TGTGCCACAAGCGACTGGGCGGGGTACGAGCAGTACGTC. This sequence encodes CATSDWAGYEQYV.

The rearrangement uses TRBV7-3 and TRBJ2-1, with 8 bases fitting TRBD1. Germline values: CDR1 SGHTA, CDR2 FQGTGA. Trimming cost V 5 bases and J 5 bases; bases outside gene matches: 5. CDR3 length: 14 residues. CDR3 sequence reads: CASSPQGADNEQFF. DNA of the CDR3: TGTGCCAGCAGCCCTCAGGGGGCAGACAATGAGCAGTTCTTC.

This clonotype has just a few counts. The rearrangement joins TRBV19 to TRBJ2-2; 8 bases line up with TRBD1. The junction had 4 bases not matched to a gene; V was cut back by 10 bases and J by 0 bases. The CDR3 totals 14 residues. Germline V gene data show CDR1 as LNHDA and CDR2 as SQIVND (reference sequence). CDR3 sequence reads: CATRQGSNTGELFF. In DNA form, the CDR3 reads TGTGCCACCCGACAGGGGTCGAACACCGGGGAGCTGTTTTTT.

This clonotype was counted between two and nine times. The chain has TRBV11-3 and TRBJ2-2; D might be TRBD1 or TRBD2, each matching 5 bases. Trimming removed 1 base at V and 5 bases at J, with 5 bases between. The germline V gene encodes CDR1 SGHNT and CDR2 YENEEA. The CDR3 covers 13 residues. The CDR3 is CASSLGGTGELFF. CDR3 sequence (DNA): TGTGCCAGCAGCTTAGGGGGGACCGGGGAGCTGTTTTTT.

J is TRBJ1-6 and V is TRBV28; 9 bases agree with TRBD1. The CDR3 contains 14 residues. V dropped 6 bases and J dropped 9; count of bases not matched to a gene: 6. The germline gives CDR1 MDHEN, CDR2 SYDVKM. DNA for the CDR3: TGTGCCAGCAGGGCTGACAGGGGGAGTTCACCCCTCCACTTT. It codes for CASRADRGSSPLHF.

In this sample, this clonotype turned up many times. V usage is TRBV7-2 and J usage is TRBJ1-2; no definite D call. The CDR3 consists of 13 residues. CDR1 and CDR2 (germline): SGHTA, FQGNSA. Trimming removed 1 base from V and 3 bases from J, with 6 bases in between. The DNA of the CDR3 is TGTGCCAGCAGCTTAGGTCTCGACTATGGCTACACCTTC. Protein sequence: CASSLGLDYGYTF. Full variable domain (remainder filled in from reference TRBV7-2 and TRBJ1-2): GAGVSQSPSNKVTEKGKDVELRCDPISGHTALYWYRQSLGQGLEFLIYFQGNSAPDKSGLPSDRFSAERTGGSVSTLTIQRTQQEDSAVYLCASSLGLDYGYTFGSGTRLTVV.

This clonotype has just a few counts. The J gene is TRBJ2-5, the V gene TRBV6-2 or TRBV6-3; 7 bases match TRBD1. The CDR3 is 15 residues long. Unmatched junction bases numbered 12, after V lost 5 bases and J lost 6 bases. In germline, CDR1 is MNHEY, CDR2 SVGEGT. The CDR3 region has the DNA TGTGCCAGCAGTACCCACCCCGACAGGGTGAAGACCCAGTACTTC. Translated, it gives CASSTHPDRVKTQYF.

This clonotype has ten or more counts. V is TRBV25-1 and J is TRBJ1-5; 8 bases fit TRBD1. Germline CDR1 and CDR2: MGHDK and SYGVNS. V lost 11 bases, J lost 7 bases, and 4 bases stayed unmatched. The CDR3 runs 11 residues. CDR3 sequence reads: CAGTGWQPQHF. The CDR3 coding sequence is TGTGCCGGGACAGGTTGGCAGCCCCAGCATTTT.

This clonotype was seen ten or more times. The chain carries TRBV30 and TRBJ1-5; TRBD1 might be the D (6 bases). The V gene's germline CDR1 is GTSNPN and CDR2 SVGIG (reference sequence). V lost 2 bases to trimming and J lost 4 bases, with 9 bases between them. This CDR3 region has 13 residues. CDR3 residues: CAWSNRDNQPQHF. CDR3 sequence (DNA): TGTGCCTGGAGTAACAGGGATAATCAGCCCCAGCATTTT.

This clonotype was detected only a few times. The gene calls are TRBV2 and TRBJ2-5; perhaps TRBD2 as D (5 bases). Germline CDR1 SNHLY, CDR2 FYNNEI. The CDR3 has 13 amino acids. V was shortened by 7 bases and J by 4 bases, with 13 bases between the two germline ends. The CDR3 DNA follows: TGTGCCAGCATGCCCCTAGCCCCAGAGACCCAGTACTTC. As protein: CASMPLAPETQYF.